These T cell receptor beta chains were read from a single sample in a study of cytomegalovirus exposure and HLA in healthy donors. Only in-frame clones appear in the TCRdb table, and some are missing; sequencing was by immunoSEQ multiplex PCR. The table has some 350,000 clones, roughly nine tenths seen once. Sample: PBMCs. The receptors here all came from a woman in her 30s in good health and CMV-seropositive. CDR3s include the opening cysteine and the closing phenylalanine or tryptophan. Fields, in order: J gene, V gene, CDR3 protein.

J gene: TRBJ2-1
V gene: TRBV6-6
CDR3 protein: CASSYVSYEQFF

J gene: TRBJ2-7
V gene: TRBV29-1
CDR3 protein: CSVLAGPAYEQYF

J gene: TRBJ1-5
V gene: TRBV2
CDR3 protein: CASRPTNSNQPQHF

J gene: TRBJ2-3
V gene: TRBV5-1
CDR3 protein: CASSPGLANTDTQYF

J gene: TRBJ1-5
V gene: TRBV28
CDR3 protein: CASTLPDSPGQPQHF

J gene: TRBJ1-1
V gene: TRBV2
CDR3 protein: CASSESLNTEAFF

J gene: TRBJ1-1
V gene: TRBV28
CDR3 protein: CASSFPGMNTEAFF

J gene: TRBJ1-2
V gene: TRBV5-1
CDR3 protein: CASSSGQPYGYTF

J gene: TRBJ1-2
V gene: TRBV2
CDR3 protein: CASSKQGLYGYTF

J gene: TRBJ1-2
V gene: TRBV27
CDR3 protein: CASRGHYGYTF

J gene: TRBJ2-7
V gene: TRBV30
CDR3 protein: CAWTRLGLAVDEQYF

J gene: TRBJ1-1
V gene: TRBV29-1
CDR3 protein: CSVWEGQSSNTEAFF

J gene: TRBJ2-3
V gene: TRBV5-1
CDR3 protein: CASSSRDRGLITDTQYF

J gene: TRBJ1-1
V gene: TRBV28
CDR3 protein: CASGIGGWGSSEAFF

J gene: TRBJ2-5
V gene: TRBV5-5
CDR3 protein: CASSNQETQYF

J gene: TRBJ1-6
V gene: TRBV25-1
CDR3 protein: CASSETREAGSPLHF

J gene: TRBJ2-5
V gene: TRBV7-3
CDR3 protein: CASSPGHTPQETQYF

J gene: TRBJ2-1
V gene: TRBV7-9
CDR3 protein: CASSLRREGGEQFF

J gene: TRBJ1-1
V gene: TRBV6-5
CDR3 protein: CASSYSGAGGDTEAFF

J gene: TRBJ2-6
V gene: TRBV9
CDR3 protein: CASSLLPGETGANVLTF

J gene: TRBJ1-2
V gene: TRBV25-1
CDR3 protein: CASSEGWSHYGYTF

J gene: TRBJ2-7
V gene: TRBV11-2
CDR3 protein: CASSLASSYEQYF

J gene: TRBJ2-1
V gene: TRBV25-1
CDR3 protein: CASSEWRGGYNEQFF

J gene: TRBJ2-7
V gene: TRBV7-8
CDR3 protein: CASSLNSDTEQYF

J gene: TRBJ2-3
V gene: TRBV4-2
CDR3 protein: CASSPSSGTQYF

J gene: TRBJ1-1
V gene: TRBV5-1
CDR3 protein: CASSDPGHGGEAFF

J gene: TRBJ1-4
V gene: TRBV6-5
CDR3 protein: CASRRQGWGLEKLFF

J gene: TRBJ2-1
V gene: TRBV18
CDR3 protein: CASSPRALALNIRSTYEQFF

J gene: TRBJ1-6
V gene: TRBV28
CDR3 protein: CASSFKDNSPLHF

J gene: TRBJ1-2
V gene: TRBV2
CDR3 protein: CASRPGTTPGYTF

J gene: TRBJ2-5
V gene: TRBV6-5
CDR3 protein: CASRALGRGKTQYF

J gene: TRBJ2-5
V gene: TRBV9
CDR3 protein: CASSGLQGGETQYF

J gene: TRBJ2-7
V gene: TRBV5-6
CDR3 protein: CASRPGTGRGYEQYF

J gene: TRBJ2-7
V gene: TRBV27
CDR3 protein: CASSFGSTGGEQYF